These T cell receptor beta chains were read from a single sample in a study of blood T cell dynamics during melanoma immunotherapy. Clones were read by immunoSEQ multiplex PCR, and TCRdb kept only the in-frame ones, dropping some. The sample holds approximately 15,000 clones, more than 70% seen once. The sequences come from blood, collected from a patient treated with checkpoint blockade. The receptors shown here come from a human donor with melanoma. Both conserved end residues are trimmed from each CDR3. Fields, in order: J gene, V gene, CDR3 protein.

TRBJ1-6 TRBV6-1 ASSPGQGTNSPLH
TRBJ1-5 TRBV5-5 ASTTEVGHNQPQH
TRBJ1-5 TRBV6-6 ASSANQPQH
TRBJ2-1 TRBV28 ASRTPGGGNEQF
TRBJ2-7 TRBV6-1 ASIPGLDSYEQY
TRBJ2-5 TRBV29-1 SVDSAETQY
TRBJ2-7 TRBV5-1 ASSLGVAGMTYEQY
TRBJ2-7 TRBV27 ASRLDRGRFYEQY
TRBJ2-1 TRBV4-1 ASSPYLGQIYNEQF
TRBJ1-2 TRBV28 ASSPIDGSTYGYT
TRBJ1-5 TRBV5-8 ASSIGTDSNQPQH
TRBJ1-1 TRBV6-6 ASSYSAGDTEAF
TRBJ2-7 TRBV5-1 ASSLLRDYEQY
TRBJ1-5 TRBV19 ATQGGGPQH
TRBJ1-1 TRBV19 ASSLKTGPNTEAF
TRBJ1-4 TRBV11-2 ASRRQTGYYEKLF
TRBJ1-4 TRBV18 ASSGTAEKLF
TRBJ2-7 TRBV2 ASSLAGGLDEQY
TRBJ1-3 TRBV6-5 AGSVDRGPGNTIY
TRBJ2-1 TRBV5-4 ASSSGQAPYNEQF
TRBJ2-7 TRBV25-1 ASSQGGGLYEQY
TRBJ1-4 TRBV5-6 ASSLKAGRIEGEKLF
TRBJ1-5 TRBV6-1 ASSRRDRGDQPQH
TRBJ2-3 TRBV7-3 ASSADSGGLLDTQY
TRBJ1-2 TRBV28 ASRLGGGDYGYT
TRBJ1-3 TRBV4-2 ASSQDRRVNTIY
TRBJ1-3 TRBV6-1 ASSVGRPSSGNTIY
TRBJ2-5 TRBV27 ASSTQGETQY
TRBJ2-1 TRBV4-2 ASSQEQGLSYNEQF
TRBJ2-1 TRBV7-7 ASSFQPGDNEQF
TRBJ2-7 TRBV5-1 ASSLVDSSYEQY
TRBJ2-3 TRBV6-5 ASRGTGKDTQY